This TCR beta chain derives from a study of blood T cell repertoires in COVID-19 (TCRdb year 2020). With respect to the entire study: Collaborator samples came from the United States, Italy and Spain and covered acute and convalescent phases of COVID-19. The material from the prospective study consisted of cDNA or gDNA derived from T cells, B-cell-depleted T cells, or PBMCs. Deeply sampled blood TCRbeta repertoires from subjects exposed to, actively infected with, or recovered from COVID-19 were included in the dataset. The repertoires were released in a freely available public database intended as a resource for research on the immune response to SARS-CoV-2. The samples were drawn from two sources: the first 160 participants of the ongoing ImmuneRACE study, and 1,254 subjects contributed by 6 global collaborators. The sample metadata nearly always contained a de-identified subject ID, COVID-19 status, age in years and sex. Where available, HLA class I and class II types were taken from metadata supplied by the sample provider and were not determined by assay-based typing.

Whole blood was collected in K2EDTA tubes by collaborating institutions according to the institutions' own protocols. Collaborator samples were shipped for TCRbeta analysis as frozen whole blood, isolated PBMCs, or DNA extracted from either sample type. In the germline V gene, CDR1 corresponds to MNHEY and CDR2 to SVGAGI. The CDR3 sequence holds 12 residues, the cysteine and phenylalanine included. The CDR3 DNA has 36 bases and is translated from base 1. Trimming at the junction amounts to 7 bases on V and 2 bases on J, and the germline ends lie 9 bases apart. Broad study findings and their caveats: Clinical and demographic metadata were provided uncurated, with the amount varying by source and participant.

Concerning this clone: Its antigen target is currently unknown. Per-base qualities were not stored, and no clone one base away is much larger.

The immunoSEQ Assay, a bias-controlled multiplex PCR, was used to amplify TCRbeta CDR3 regions from genomic DNA. In the source study's methods: The number of nucleated cells in each sample was estimated from the amplification of reference gene primers within the assay. To quantify the absolute abundance of each unique TCRbeta CDR3 rearrangement, sequence reads were collapsed and filtered. For each sample, productive Simpson clonality was calculated by taking the square root of Simpson's diversity index across productive rearrangements. The table comes from immuneACCESS by way of TCRdb, which keeps in-frame sequences with V and J called. Part of the clones is missing from these tables; in studies checked, under half for an unresolved V gene and the rest for unknown reasons. Clone size and V and J calls were adopted from that table, with D and trimming inferred from the DNA. In this sample the table shows 85,000 to 95,000 clones, approximately 86% of which occur a single time. The ten largest clones capture about 19% of the sample.

Sequencing was carried out using peripheral blood. The clonotype comes from a woman older than 75 with acute or convalescent COVID-19. This receptor chain uses TRBV6-5 and TRBJ2-7; perhaps TRBD1 is the D gene, with 5 bases matching. The sequenced DNA is TGTGCCAGCACGACAGACACCTACGAGCAGTACTTC. Its amino acids are CASTTDTYEQYF.